The rows below give T cell receptor beta chains drawn from one sample of a study of T-cell reconstitution after alpha-beta-depleted transplantation in children. One entry per CDR3 protein, called by TCRdb with MiXCR from the PCR reads. In the table there are about 370,000 distinct CDR3 sequences, roughly 20% of which are singletons. Material: PBMCs from the stem cell graft donor, obtained from the stem cell graft. The receptor set was obtained from a human donor who donated a stem cell graft to a child with acute myeloid leukemia. Both conserved end residues are part of each CDR3. D genes are given only for firm matches. Size tells how often a clone was seen (once, few, many) or the class of an expanded clone, and some rows leave it out.

>TRBV7-2|TRBJ2-6|14|-|many
CASSPQQGTNVLTF
TGTGCCAGCAGCCCACAACAGGGTACCAACGTCCTGACTTTC
>TRBV19|TRBJ2-3|14|TRBD2|-
CASSTGLATDTQYF
TGTGCCAGTAGTACAGGACTAGCAACAGATACGCAGTATTTT
>TRBV6-5|TRBJ2-3|19|TRBD1|few
CASSYSRKAAGGSTDTQYF
TGTGCCAGCAGTTACTCGAGAAAGGCGGCAGGGGGAAGCACAGATACGCAGTATTTT
>TRBV7-9|TRBJ2-3|12|-|few
CASSLTVDTQYF
TGTGCCAGCAGCTTAACGGTCGATACGCAGTATTTT
>TRBV20-1|TRBJ2-2|16|TRBD2|many
CSAHGTSGPNTGELFF
TGCAGTGCCCACGGGACTAGCGGCCCGAACACCGGGGAGCTGTTTTTT
>TRBV5-1|TRBJ2-5|15|-|-
CASSLVAQAQETQYF
TGCGCCAGCAGCTTGGTGGCACAGGCACAAGAGACCCAGTACTTC
>TRBV9|TRBJ2-1|16|-|-
CASSVNPDRSYNEQFF
TGTGCCAGCAGCGTAAACCCAGACCGCTCCTACAATGAGCAGTTCTTC
>TRBV4-1|TRBJ2-3|15|-|-
CASSQVLAMLDTQYF
TGCGCCAGCAGCCAAGTGCTTGCGATGCTAGATACGCAGTATTTT
>TRBV20-1|TRBJ2-6|18|TRBD1|few
CSARVSDRGTSGANVLTF
TGCAGTGCTAGAGTGAGCGACAGGGGAACCTCTGGGGCCAACGTCCTGACTTTC
>TRBV15|TRBJ2-7|13|-|-
CATSRDVPYEQYF
TGTGCCACCAGCAGAGATGTTCCCTACGAGCAGTACTTC
>TRBV20-1|TRBJ2-7|15|-|-
CSARDPGGPTYEQYF
TGCAGTGCTAGAGATCCGGGCGGTCCTACCTACGAGCAGTACTTC
>TRBV30|TRBJ2-1|12|-|-
CAWSATGNEQFF
TGTGCCTGGAGTGCCACAGGCAATGAGCAGTTCTTC
>TRBV10-3|TRBJ2-7|15|-|few
CAISAAELPNYEQYF
TGTGCCATCAGTGCTGCAGAGCTTCCTAACTACGAGCAGTACTTC
>TRBV20-1|TRBJ2-1|15|TRBD1|-
CSAPVRDRVYNEQFF
TGCAGTGCTCCAGTCCGGGACAGGGTCTACAATGAGCAGTTCTTC
>TRBV12-3/TRBV12-4|TRBJ1-1|16|TRBD1|many
CASSPQGALGSTEAFF
TGTGCCAGCAGTCCTCAGGGGGCCCTAGGGAGTACTGAAGCTTTCTTT
>TRBV15|TRBJ2-2|14|TRBD1|few
CATTDRANTGELFF
TGTGCCACCACGGACAGGGCGAACACCGGGGAGCTGTTTTTT
>TRBV7-9|TRBJ2-1|13|TRBD1|-
CASSGQGDNEQFF
TGTGCCAGCAGCGGACAGGGTGACAATGAGCAGTTCTTC
>TRBV6-2/TRBV6-3|TRBJ2-5|14|TRBD2|few
CASSLSGRAETQYF
TGTGCCAGCAGTCTCTCCGGGAGGGCGGAGACCCAGTACTTC
>TRBV28|TRBJ2-1|17|-|-
CASSFPTAALHDNEQFF
TGTGCCAGCAGTTTCCCGACTGCAGCCCTACACGACAATGAGCAGTTCTTC
>TRBV25-1|TRBJ1-1|13|-|few
CASSEYRGGGSFF
TGTGCCAGCAGTGAATATCGGGGCGGGGGATCTTTCTTT
>TRBV7-9|TRBJ1-4|15|TRBD1|few
CASSASGTGVARLFF
TGTGCCAGCAGCGCCTCCGGGACAGGGGTGGCTCGACTGTTTTTT
>TRBV12-3/TRBV12-4|TRBJ2-3|15|TRBD2|many
CASSLASGRVDTQYF
TGTGCCAGCAGTTTGGCTAGCGGGAGGGTGGATACGCAGTATTTT
>TRBV11-2|TRBJ2-7|15|-|few
CASSLGTGVLSEQYF
TGTGCCAGCAGCTTAGGTACGGGAGTCCTCTCCGAGCAGTACTTC
>TRBV29-1|TRBJ2-7|14|TRBD2|-
CSVSTSGRAYEQYF
TGCAGCGTTTCAACTAGCGGCCGGGCCTACGAGCAGTACTTC
>TRBV5-1|TRBJ2-7|12|-|few
CASSRDFYEQYF
TGCGCCAGCAGCCGGGACTTCTACGAGCAGTACTTC
>TRBV5-5|TRBJ2-5|14|-|-
CASSLTALQETQYF
TGTGCCAGCAGCTTGACGGCGCTCCAAGAGACCCAGTACTTC
>TRBV2|TRBJ2-2|14|TRBD1|few
CASKGDRGTGELFF
TGTGCCAGCAAAGGGGACAGGGGCACCGGGGAGCTGTTTTTT
>TRBV28|TRBJ2-7|14|-|-
CASSPRGTTYEQYF
TGTGCCAGCAGTCCCCGGGGGACGACCTACGAGCAGTACTTC
>TRBV2|TRBJ2-7|15|TRBD1|-
CASSPDRGQFYEQYF
TGTGCCAGCAGCCCCGACAGGGGGCAGTTCTACGAGCAGTACTTC
>TRBV20-1|TRBJ2-3|12|-|-
CSARDPWDTQYF
TGCAGTGCTAGGGACCCCTGGGATACGCAGTATTTT
>TRBV20-1|TRBJ1-5|14|-|few
CSASTGQLNQPQHF
TGCAGTGCCTCTACAGGACAGCTTAATCAGCCCCAGCATTTT
>TRBV10-3|TRBJ2-1|15|TRBD2|-
CAISRTSGSADEQFF
TGTGCCATCAGTCGTACTAGCGGGAGCGCTGATGAGCAGTTCTTC
>TRBV28|TRBJ2-1|15|TRBD2|-
CASSLYGTSANEQFF
TGTGCCAGCAGTTTATACGGGACTAGCGCCAATGAGCAGTTCTTC
>TRBV24-1|TRBJ2-3|20|-|-
CATSDPNPSTPGSRTDTQYF
TGTGCCACCAGTGACCCAAACCCCAGTACTCCGGGATCCCGCACAGATACGCAGTATTTT
>TRBV20-1|TRBJ2-3|13|-|many
CRLGNPLTDTQYF
TGCAGGCTAGGAAACCCCCTCACAGATACGCAGTATTTT
>TRBV4-1|TRBJ2-7|16|TRBD2|-
CASSQESGGLLIEQYF
TGCGCCAGCAGCCAAGAATCGGGAGGGCTCCTAATCGAGCAGTACTTC
>TRBV7-9|TRBJ2-1|13|TRBD1|-
CASSSPPGQGEFF
TGTGCCAGCAGCTCCCCCCCGGGACAGGGGGAGTTCTTC
>TRBV2|TRBJ2-3|14|-|-
CASSEKGIGDTQYF
TGTGCCAGCAGTGAAAAGGGGATTGGAGATACGCAGTATTTT
>TRBV10-3|TRBJ2-5|15|TRBD1|few
CAISEVKGQQETQYF
TGTGCCATCAGTGAGGTAAAGGGACAGCAAGAGACCCAGTACTTC
>TRBV9|TRBJ1-1|15|-|-
CASSVDGAVNTEAFF
TGTGCCAGCAGCGTCGACGGGGCCGTGAACACTGAAGCTTTCTTT
>TRBV20-1|TRBJ2-2|18|-|-
CSARESHGDVANTGELFF
TGCAGTGCTAGAGAAAGTCATGGGGATGTCGCGAACACCGGGGAGCTGTTTTTT
>TRBV15|TRBJ2-1|15|TRBD1|many
CATIPTGDPYNEQFF
TGTGCCACCATCCCAACAGGGGACCCCTACAATGAGCAGTTCTTC
>TRBV12-1|TRBJ2-7|18|-|-
CASPAALITTSGSDEQYF
TGTGCCAGCCCAGCAGCTTTGATTACTACTAGCGGCAGCGACGAGCAGTACTTC
>TRBV20-1|TRBJ2-7|11|-|many
CSASSRSEQYF
TGCAGTGCTAGCTCACGGTCCGAGCAGTACTTC
>TRBV5-1|TRBJ2-7|14|TRBD1|few
CASSRDRLPYEQYF
TGCGCCAGCTCCCGGGACAGACTACCCTACGAGCAGTACTTC
>TRBV6-5|TRBJ2-7|12|-|few
CASADGTYEQYF
TGTGCCAGCGCGGACGGAACCTACGAGCAGTACTTC
>TRBV5-6|TRBJ2-3|16|TRBD1|-
CASSLWTGGATDTQYF
TGTGCCAGCAGCTTATGGACAGGGGGCGCGACAGATACGCAGTATTTT
>TRBV24-1|TRBJ2-1|13|-|many
CATSDLDTAEQFF
TGTGCCACCAGTGATTTGGACACGGCGGAGCAGTTCTTC
>TRBV20-1|TRBJ2-1|15|TRBD2|-
CSAREREVSYNEQFF
TGCAGTGCTAGGGAGCGGGAGGTATCCTACAATGAGCAGTTCTTC
>TRBV20-1|TRBJ2-7|14|TRBD2|-
CSAKPPAGLGEQYF
TGCAGTGCCAAACCCCCAGCGGGATTGGGCGAGCAGTACTTC
>TRBV2|TRBJ2-7|14|-|-
CASSAGFPPYEQYF
TGTGCCAGCAGTGCAGGGTTTCCACCCTACGAGCAGTACTTC
>TRBV28|TRBJ2-1|14|-|-
CASSFVRGYNEQFF
TGTGCCAGCAGTTTCGTCAGGGGCTACAATGAGCAGTTCTTC
>TRBV29-1|TRBJ1-1|13|-|few
CSVEESRGAEAFF
TGCAGCGTTGAAGAATCCAGGGGTGCTGAAGCTTTCTTT
>TRBV7-9|TRBJ2-1|14|TRBD2|-
CASSLEGTSDEQFF
TGTGCCAGCAGCTTAGAGGGAACTAGCGATGAGCAGTTCTTC
>TRBV20-1|TRBJ2-1|13|TRBD2|many
CSISRRAGGEQFF
TGCAGTATTAGCCGGAGGGCGGGGGGGGAGCAGTTCTTC
>TRBV12-3/TRBV12-4|TRBJ2-3|13|TRBD1|-
CASQGDGTDTQYF
TGTGCCAGCCAGGGGGATGGCACAGATACGCAGTATTTT